The source of this TCR beta chain is a study of T cell repertoires in cytomegalovirus infection. Study-wide context: CMV epitopes in the study were HLA-C-restricted (recently identified) and HLA-B-restricted (well studied). Both CMV infection and a matching HLA type were indicated by public TCR beta signatures.

Study-level findings and limits: Carriers of CMV and the relevant HLA type were discriminated by public TCR beta frequency.

This clonotype came up a few times. Its antigen is still unknown. Germline lookup yields CDR1 MNHNY and CDR2 SVGAGI (reference sequence). V lost 0 bases to trimming and J lost 5 bases, with 14 bases between them. There are 15 residues in the CDR3. TCRdb re-analysed the reads in MiXCR, keeping a single row per CDR3 protein. Of 600,000 to 700,000 distinct CDR3 sequences listed, around a third are singletons. V and J are TRBV6-6 and TRBJ2-7; D possibly matches TRBD1 or TRBD2 (5 bases each). Sequenced here: cultured PBMCs, sampled from culture after CMV antigen stimulation. The receptor was derived from a human donor in good health (CMV status not recorded). Some clones in this sample may be carry-over from other donors' samples. The CDR3 DNA follows: TGTGCCAGCAGTTACTCGGCAGGGAGATTCGACGAGCAGTACTTC. As protein: CASSYSAGRFDEQYF.